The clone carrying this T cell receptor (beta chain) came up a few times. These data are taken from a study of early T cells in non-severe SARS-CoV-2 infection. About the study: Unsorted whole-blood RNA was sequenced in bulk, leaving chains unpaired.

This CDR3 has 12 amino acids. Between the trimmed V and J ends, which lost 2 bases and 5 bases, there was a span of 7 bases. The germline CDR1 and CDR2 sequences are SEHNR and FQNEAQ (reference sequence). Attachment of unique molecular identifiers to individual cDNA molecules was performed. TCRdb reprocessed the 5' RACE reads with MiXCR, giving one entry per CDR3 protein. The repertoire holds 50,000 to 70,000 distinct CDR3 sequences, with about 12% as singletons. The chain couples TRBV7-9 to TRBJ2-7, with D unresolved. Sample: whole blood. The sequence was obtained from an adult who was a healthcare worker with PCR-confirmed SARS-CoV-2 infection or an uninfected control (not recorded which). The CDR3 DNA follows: TGTGCCAGCAGCTTAAAAGGTCACGAGCAGTACTTC. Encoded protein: CASSLKGHEQYF.